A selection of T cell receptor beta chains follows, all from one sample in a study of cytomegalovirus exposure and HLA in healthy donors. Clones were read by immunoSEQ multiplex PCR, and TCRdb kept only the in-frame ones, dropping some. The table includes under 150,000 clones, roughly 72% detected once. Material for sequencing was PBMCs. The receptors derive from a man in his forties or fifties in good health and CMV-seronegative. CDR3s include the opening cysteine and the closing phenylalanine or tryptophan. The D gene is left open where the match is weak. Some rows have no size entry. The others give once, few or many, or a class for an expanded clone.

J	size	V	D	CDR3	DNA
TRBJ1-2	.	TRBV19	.	CASSTRGQLNYGYTF	TGTGCCAGTAGTACCCGCGGACAGCTGAACTATGGCTACACCTTC
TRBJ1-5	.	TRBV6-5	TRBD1	CASSLHGTEPNQPQHF	TGTGCCAGCAGTTTACACGGGACAGAACCCAATCAGCCCCAGCATTTT
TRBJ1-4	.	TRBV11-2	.	CAHSREPNEKLFF	TGTGCCCACTCACGGGAGCCTAATGAAAAACTGTTTTTT
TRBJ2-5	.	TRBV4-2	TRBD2	CASSQRVLAGGPGETQYF	TGTGCCAGCAGCCAAAGGGTCCTAGCGGGGGGGCCAGGGGAGACCCAGTACTTC
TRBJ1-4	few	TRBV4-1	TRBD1	CASSQDRDSLEKLFF	TGCGCCAGCAGCCAAGATAGGGACAGCCTAGAAAAACTGTTTTTT
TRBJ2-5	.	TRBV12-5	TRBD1	CASGPSPGTGSGETQYF	TGTGCTAGTGGTCCATCCCCCGGGACAGGGAGCGGGGAGACCCAGTACTTC
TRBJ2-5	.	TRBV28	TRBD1	CASSFYRGAQETQYF	TGTGCCAGCAGTTTTTACAGGGGGGCACAAGAGACCCAGTACTTC
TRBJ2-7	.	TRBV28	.	CASSLSSGLFGEQYF	TGTGCCAGCAGTTTAAGTTCTGGACTATTCGGCGAGCAGTACTTC
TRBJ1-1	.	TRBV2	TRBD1	CASSDETGVANTEAFF	TGTGCCAGCAGTGATGAGACAGGGGTAGCGAACACTGAAGCTTTCTTT
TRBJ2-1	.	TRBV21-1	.	CASPTSGRRNEQFF	TGTGCCAGCCCGACTAGCGGGAGGCGGAATGAGCAGTTCTTC
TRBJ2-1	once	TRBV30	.	CACTRTADSYNEQFF	TGTGCCTGCACACGGACAGCTGATTCCTACAATGAGCAGTTCTTC
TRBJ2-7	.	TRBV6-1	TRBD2	CASSQAASGAYEQYF	TGTGCCAGCAGCCAAGCGGCTAGCGGGGCCTACGAGCAGTACTTC
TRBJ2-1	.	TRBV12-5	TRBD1	CASGFETMIGGGNRNEQFF	TGTGCTAGTGGTTTTGAAACGATGATAGGGGGCGGAAATAGGAATGAGCAGTTCTTC
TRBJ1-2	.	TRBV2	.	CASSEGQLYGGYTF	TGTGCCAGCAGTGAGGGCCAGCTATACGGCGGCTACACCTTC
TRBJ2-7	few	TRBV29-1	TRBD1	CSVEFNRGYEQYF	TGCAGCGTTGAATTTAACAGGGGCTACGAGCAGTACTTC
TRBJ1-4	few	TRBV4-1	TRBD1	CASSRKRTGGINEKLFF	TGCGCCAGCAGCCGAAAGAGAACAGGGGGGATTAATGAAAAACTGTTTTTT
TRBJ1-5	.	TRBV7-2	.	CASSFQQGNQPQHF	TGTGCCAGCAGCTTCCAGCAGGGCAATCAGCCCCAGCATTTT
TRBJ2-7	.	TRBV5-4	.	CASSRQPTGPSYEQYF	TGTGCCAGCAGCCGCCAGCCGACAGGACCCTCCTACGAGCAGTACTTC
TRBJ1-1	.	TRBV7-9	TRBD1	CASSFSGQGARSEAFF	TGTGCCAGCAGCTTTTCCGGACAGGGGGCGCGATCTGAAGCTTTCTTT
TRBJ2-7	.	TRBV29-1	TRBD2	CSVAGTSYEQYF	TGCAGCGTGGCCGGGACTAGCTACGAGCAGTACTTC
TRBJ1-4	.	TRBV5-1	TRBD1	CASSPRQGKEKLFF	TGCGCCAGCAGCCCGAGACAGGGGAAGGAAAAACTGTTTTTT
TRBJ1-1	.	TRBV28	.	CASSFPGVTEAFF	TGTGCCAGCAGTTTTCCGGGTGTTACTGAAGCTTTCTTT
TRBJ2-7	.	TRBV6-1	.	CASTGVNPWYEQYF	TGTGCCAGCACAGGGGTGAATCCTTGGTACGAGCAGTACTTC
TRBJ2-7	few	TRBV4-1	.	CASSFGDINSYEQYF	TGCGCCAGCAGCTTCGGGGACATAAACTCCTACGAGCAGTACTTC
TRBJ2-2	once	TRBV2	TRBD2	CASSETPRTSGRGTGELFF	TGTGCCAGCAGTGAAACCCCAAGGACTAGCGGGAGAGGTACCGGGGAGCTGTTTTTT
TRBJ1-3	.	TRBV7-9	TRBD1	CASSPQGQGYGNTIYF	TGTGCCAGCAGCCCCCAGGGACAGGGTTATGGAAACACCATATATTTT
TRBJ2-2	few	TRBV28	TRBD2	CASSILAGGITGELFF	TGTGCCAGCAGTATACTAGCGGGAGGGATCACCGGGGAGCTGTTTTTT
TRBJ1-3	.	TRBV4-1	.	CASSQDRGGTAGNTIYF	TGCGCCAGCAGCCAAGATCGAGGGGGAACAGCTGGAAACACCATATATTTT
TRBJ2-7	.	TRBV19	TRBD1	CASSIAWTGPYEQYF	TGTGCCAGTAGTATAGCCTGGACAGGGCCCTACGAGCAGTACTTC
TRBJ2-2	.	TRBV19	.	CASSIGHANTGELFF	TGTGCCAGTAGTATCGGACACGCGAACACCGGGGAGCTGTTTTTT
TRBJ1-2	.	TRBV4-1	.	CASSPFQLNYGYTF	TGCGCCAGCAGCCCCTTCCAACTTAACTATGGCTACACCTTC
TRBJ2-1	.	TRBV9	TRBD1	CASSPGDRRNEQFF	TGTGCCAGCAGCCCCGGGGACAGGAGGAATGAGCAGTTCTTC
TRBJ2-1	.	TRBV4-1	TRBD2	CASSRTSGTSGSNEQFF	TGCGCCAGCAGCCGAACCTCCGGGACTAGCGGATCCAATGAGCAGTTCTTC
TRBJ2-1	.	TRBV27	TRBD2	CASSSPSTSGAQPSSYNEQFF	TGTGCCAGCAGTTCCCCCTCGACTAGCGGGGCCCAACCCAGCTCCTACAATGAGCAGTTCTTC
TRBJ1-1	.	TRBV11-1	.	CASSLVGAPTTEAFF	TGTGCCAGCAGCTTAGTGGGGGCTCCTACCACTGAAGCTTTCTTT
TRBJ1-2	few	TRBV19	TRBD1	CASSTPRQGNYGYTF	TGTGCCAGTAGTACCCCTCGACAGGGCAACTATGGCTACACCTTC
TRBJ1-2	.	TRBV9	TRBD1	CASSPRDSYGYTF	TGTGCCAGCAGCCCCCGGGACAGTTATGGCTACACCTTC
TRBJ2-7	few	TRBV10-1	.	CASSALPRRDEQYF	TGCGCCAGCAGTGCCCTCCCTAGGAGGGACGAGCAGTACTTC
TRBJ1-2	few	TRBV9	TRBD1	CASSPRTGGSYGYTF	TGTGCCAGCAGCCCCCGGACAGGGGGCAGCTATGGCTACACCTTC
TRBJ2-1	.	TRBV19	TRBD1	CASSTGQGRAEQFF	TGTGCCAGTAGTACAGGACAGGGGCGGGCTGAGCAGTTCTTC
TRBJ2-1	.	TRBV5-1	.	CASSFSESYNEQFF	TGCGCCAGCAGCTTTAGCGAGTCCTACAATGAGCAGTTCTTC
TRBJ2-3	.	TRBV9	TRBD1	CASSVRDRASTDTQYF	TGTGCCAGCAGCGTCCGGGACAGGGCCAGCACAGATACGCAGTATTTT
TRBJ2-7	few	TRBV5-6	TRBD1	CASSLGQGTSYEQYF	TGTGCCAGCAGCTTGGGACAGGGGACCTCCTACGAGCAGTACTTC
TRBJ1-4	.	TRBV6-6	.	CASSYSKGVGEKLFF	TGTGCCAGCAGTTACTCGAAGGGGGTGGGTGAAAAACTGTTTTTT
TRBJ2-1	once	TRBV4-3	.	CASSQVPACEQFF	TGCGCCAGCAGCCAAGTCCCAGCGTGTGAGCAGTTCTTC
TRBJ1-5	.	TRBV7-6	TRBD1	CASSQGGSNQPQHF	TGTGCCAGCAGCCAGGGGGGAAGCAATCAGCCCCAGCATTTT
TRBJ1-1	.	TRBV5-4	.	CASSATGHGTEAFF	TGTGCCAGCAGCGCAACAGGGCATGGCACTGAAGCTTTCTTT
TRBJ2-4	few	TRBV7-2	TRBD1	CASSAGTGGNIQYF	TGTGCCAGCAGCGCAGGGACAGGGGGAAACATTCAGTACTTC
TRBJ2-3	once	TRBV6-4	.	CASRTGTRQWTDTQYF	TGTGCCAGCAGGACGGGCACTAGGCAATGGACAGATACGCAGTATTTT
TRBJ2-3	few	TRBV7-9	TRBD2	CASSLGLAGLHTQYF	TGTGCCAGCAGCTTAGGACTAGCGGGACTACATACGCAGTATTTT